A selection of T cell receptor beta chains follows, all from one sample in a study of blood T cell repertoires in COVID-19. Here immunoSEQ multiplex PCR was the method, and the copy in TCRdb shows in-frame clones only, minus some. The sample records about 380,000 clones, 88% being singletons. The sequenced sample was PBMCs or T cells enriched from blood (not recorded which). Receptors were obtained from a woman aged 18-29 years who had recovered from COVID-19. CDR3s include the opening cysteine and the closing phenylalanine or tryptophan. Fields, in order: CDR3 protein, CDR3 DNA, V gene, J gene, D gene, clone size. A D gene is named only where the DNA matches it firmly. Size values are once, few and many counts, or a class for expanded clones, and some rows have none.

CASSRRGPDTQYF	TGTGCCAGCAGCCGAAGGGGGCCAGATACGCAGTATTTT	TRBV6-5	TRBJ2-3	TRBD1	NA
CASSFRAGDGVPLHF	TGTGCCAGCAGTTTTAGGGCAGGGGACGGCGTACCCCTCCACTTT	TRBV28	TRBJ1-6	NA	NA
CASSTTVKGTEAFF	TGTGCCAGTAGTACGACAGTGAAGGGGACTGAAGCTTTCTTT	TRBV19	TRBJ1-1	NA	NA
CAWSVQGQIYSNQPQHF	TGTGCCTGGAGTGTACAGGGACAGATTTATAGCAATCAGCCCCAGCATTTT	TRBV30	TRBJ1-5	TRBD1	NA
CASSEGEGPGANVLTF	TGTGCCAGCAGTGAAGGGGAGGGGCCTGGGGCCAACGTCCTGACTTTC	TRBV6-1	TRBJ2-6	TRBD2	NA
CASSRTETGMNTEAFF	TGCGCCAGCAGCCGAACCGAGACAGGAATGAACACTGAAGCTTTCTTT	TRBV4-1	TRBJ1-1	NA	NA
CASSWKGSSGGRRETQYF	TGTGCCAGCAGCTGGAAAGGATCTAGCGGGGGGCGGCGAGAGACCCAGTACTTC	TRBV7-3	TRBJ2-5	TRBD2	once
CASGYRNRDRGYEQYF	TGTGCCAGTGGCTATAGGAACCGGGACAGGGGCTACGAGCAGTACTTC	TRBV2	TRBJ2-7	TRBD1	NA
CASIWGTGGSNQPQHF	TGTGCCAGCATTTGGGGGACAGGGGGTAGCAATCAGCCCCAGCATTTT	TRBV21-1	TRBJ1-5	NA	NA
CASSFSTGTQYF	TGCGCCAGCAGTTTCTCCACCGGTACGCAGTATTTT	TRBV5-1	TRBJ2-3	NA	NA
CASSIQDTTNEKLFF	TGTGCCAGTAGTATTCAGGACACAACTAATGAAAAACTGTTTTTT	TRBV19	TRBJ1-4	NA	NA